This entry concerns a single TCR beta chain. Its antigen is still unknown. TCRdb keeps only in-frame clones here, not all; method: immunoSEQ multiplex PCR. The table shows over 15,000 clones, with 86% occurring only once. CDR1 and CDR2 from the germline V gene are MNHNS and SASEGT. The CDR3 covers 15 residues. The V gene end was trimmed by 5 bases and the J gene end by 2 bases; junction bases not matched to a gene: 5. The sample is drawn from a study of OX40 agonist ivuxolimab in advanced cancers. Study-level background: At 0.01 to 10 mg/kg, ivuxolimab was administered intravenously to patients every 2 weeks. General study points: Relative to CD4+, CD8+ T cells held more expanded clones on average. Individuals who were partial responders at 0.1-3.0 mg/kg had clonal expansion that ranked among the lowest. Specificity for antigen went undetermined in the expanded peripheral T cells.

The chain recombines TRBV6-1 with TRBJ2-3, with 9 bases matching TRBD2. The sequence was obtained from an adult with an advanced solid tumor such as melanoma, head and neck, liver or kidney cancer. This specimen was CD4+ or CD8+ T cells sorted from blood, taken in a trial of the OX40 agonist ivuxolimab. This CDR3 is CASSRRGGDTDTQYF. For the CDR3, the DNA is TGTGCCAGCAGTAGGCGGGGGGGAGACACAGATACGCAGTATTTT.